Presented here are 4 T cell receptor beta chains from one specimen sequenced in a study of a mutant IDH1 vaccine in newly diagnosed glioma. TCRdb keeps only in-frame clones here, not all; method: immunoSEQ multiplex PCR. The repertoire holds just under 95,000 clones, with under 90% as singletons. Time point here: baseline, week 1 (first vaccination visit). Treatment in this sample: pre-vaccination baseline after standard-of-care therapy. The sample consisted of PBMCs, taken from a glioma patient treated with radiotherapy, temozolomide or both. These receptors were taken from a woman aged 50 to 60 with glioma.

The chain employs TRBV5-1 and TRBJ2-7, with 8 bases identical to TRBD1. The germline gives CDR1 SGHRS, CDR2 YFSETQ. J was trimmed by 4 bases and V by 0 bases; bases with no gene match: 3. The CDR3 runs 14 residues. This CDR3 reads CASSLDQGAYEQYF. The CDR3, as DNA: TGCGCCAGCAGCTTGGATCAGGGGGCTTACGAGCAGTACTTC.

The rearrangement links TRBV6-1 to TRBJ2-3; D ambiguous. Germline CDR1 reads MNHNS; CDR2 reads SASEGT. V lost 3 bases to trimming and J lost 2 bases, with 3 bases between them. The CDR3 length is 12 residues. CDR3 residues: CASSENTDTQYF. The CDR3 region has the DNA TGTGCCAGCAGTGAGAACACAGATACGCAGTATTTT.

The CDR3 loop is CASSLVGQVSYNEQFF. For the CDR3, the DNA is TGTGCCAGCAGCTTAGTCGGGCAGGTCTCCTACAATGAGCAGTTCTTC. The chain uses TRBV7-2 and TRBJ2-1; no firm D call. Germline CDR1 reads SGHTA; CDR2 reads FQGNSA. The CDR3 sequence is 16 residues long. The V end lost 1 base, the J end lost 0 bases, and 10 bases lay between the germline ends. Looking up the rest from reference TRBV7-2 and TRBJ2-1 gives the full variable domain: GAGVSQSPSNKVTEKGKDVELRCDPISGHTALYWYRQSLGQGLEFLIYFQGNSAPDKSGLPSDRFSAERTGGSVSTLTIQRTQQEDSAVYLCASSLVGQVSYNEQFFGPGTRLTVL.

The gene calls are TRBV6-1 and TRBJ1-5; D perhaps matches TRBD1 (6 bases). Germline V gene lookup returns CDR1 MNHNS and CDR2 SASEGT. Deletions cut 6 bases from V and 6 bases from J, with 18 bases between. The CDR3 is 15 amino acids. CDR3 loop: CASSLTGLSGQPQHF. The CDR3 coding sequence is TGTGCCAGCAGCCTCACAGGGTTAAGTGGTCAGCCCCAGCATTTT.